The present TCR beta chain was sequenced within a study of beta chain features in type 1 diabetes. Findings and caveats of the study: Significant though moderate, a shortening of TCRB CDR3s appeared in all four CD4+ subsets of Type 1 diabetes patients.

Every donor had blood drawn once into heparin, roughly 100 mL on average. There are 14 residues in the CDR3. After removal of 1 base from V and 7 bases from J, the junction contained 4 bases not matched to a gene. Germline V CDR1 and CDR2: SGHRS, YFSETQ. This clone was detected only a few times. What it binds is not known. Investigators reverse transcribed all isolated RNA, so they sequenced expressed TCRB transcripts. Roughly 3.5 million reads per sample on average were obtained from naive, central memory and regulatory T cell samples. The protocol was immunoSEQ multiplex PCR, while the TCRdb copy is restricted to in-frame clones and leaves out a portion. The table shows fewer than 300,000 clones, with 9.5% to 13% occurring only once.

Sequencing was performed on naive CD4+ T cells from blood. This receptor was obtained from a man under 40 with type 1 diabetes. The V and J genes are TRBV5-1 and TRBJ1-4; the match to TRBD1 covers 7 bases. CDR3: CASSLTTGSEKLFF. The CDR3 DNA reads TGCGCCAGCAGCTTGACGACAGGGAGTGAAAAACTGTTTTTT.